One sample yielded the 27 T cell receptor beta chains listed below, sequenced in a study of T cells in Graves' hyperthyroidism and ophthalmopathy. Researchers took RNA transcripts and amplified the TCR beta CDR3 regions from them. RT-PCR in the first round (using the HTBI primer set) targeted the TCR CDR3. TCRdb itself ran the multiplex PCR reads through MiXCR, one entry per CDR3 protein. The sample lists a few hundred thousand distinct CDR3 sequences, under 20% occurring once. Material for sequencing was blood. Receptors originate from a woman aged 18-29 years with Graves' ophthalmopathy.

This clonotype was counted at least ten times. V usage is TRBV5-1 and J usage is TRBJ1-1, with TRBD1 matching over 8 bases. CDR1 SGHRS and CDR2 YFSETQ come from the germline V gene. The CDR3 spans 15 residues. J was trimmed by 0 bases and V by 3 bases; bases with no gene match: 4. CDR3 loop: CASSWTGPMNTEAFF. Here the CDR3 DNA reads TGCGCCAGCAGCTGGACAGGGCCGATGAACACTGAAGCTTTCTTT.

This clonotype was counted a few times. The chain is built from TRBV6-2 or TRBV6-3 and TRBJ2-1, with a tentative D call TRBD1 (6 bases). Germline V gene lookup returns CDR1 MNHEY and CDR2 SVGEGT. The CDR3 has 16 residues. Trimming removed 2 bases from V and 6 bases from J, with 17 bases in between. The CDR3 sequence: CASSYPLGGDSNEQFF. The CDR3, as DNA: TGTGCCAGCAGTTACCCCCTAGGGGGAGATAGCAATGAGCAGTTCTTC.

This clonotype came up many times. The CDR3 here is CASSLRRVGGVTDTQYF. The CDR3 nucleotides read TGTGCCAGCAGCCTGCGAAGGGTAGGAGGAGTGACAGATACGCAGTATTTT. The rearrangement links TRBV11-2 to TRBJ2-3; TRBD2 is a possible D gene (5 bases). The CDR3 has 17 amino acids. Trimming took off 5 bases at V and 3 bases at J, with 21 bases between the two ends. The germline V gene encodes CDR1 SGHAT and CDR2 FQNNGV.

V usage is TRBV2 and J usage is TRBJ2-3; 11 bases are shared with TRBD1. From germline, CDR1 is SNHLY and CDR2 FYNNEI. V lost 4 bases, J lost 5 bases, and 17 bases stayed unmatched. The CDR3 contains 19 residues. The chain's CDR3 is CASSGYGTGGVRRQDTQYF. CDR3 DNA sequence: TGTGCCAGCAGTGGATACGGGACAGGGGGGGTTCGGAGACAAGATACGCAGTATTTT.

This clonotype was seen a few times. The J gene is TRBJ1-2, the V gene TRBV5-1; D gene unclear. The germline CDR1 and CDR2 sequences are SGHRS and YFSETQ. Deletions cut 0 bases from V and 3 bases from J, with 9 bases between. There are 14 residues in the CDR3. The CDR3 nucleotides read TGCGCCAGCAGCTTGGCTGGGTTTGACTATGGCTACACCTTC. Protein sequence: CASSLAGFDYGYTF.

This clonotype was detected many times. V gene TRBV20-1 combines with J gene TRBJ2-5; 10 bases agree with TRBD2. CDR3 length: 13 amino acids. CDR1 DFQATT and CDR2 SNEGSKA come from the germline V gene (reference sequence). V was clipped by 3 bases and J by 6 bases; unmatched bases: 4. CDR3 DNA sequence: TGCAGTGCTAGCTCGGGACTAGCGAAGACCCAGTACTTC. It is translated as CSASSGLAKTQYF.

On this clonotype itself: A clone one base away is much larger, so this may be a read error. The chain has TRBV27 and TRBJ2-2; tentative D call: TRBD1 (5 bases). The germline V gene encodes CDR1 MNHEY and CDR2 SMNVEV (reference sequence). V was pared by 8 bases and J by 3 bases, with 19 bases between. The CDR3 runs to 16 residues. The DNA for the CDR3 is TGTGCCAGCGGTCTTCCTACAGGCTCTTACACCGGGGAGCTGTTTTTT. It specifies CASGLPTGSYTGELFF.

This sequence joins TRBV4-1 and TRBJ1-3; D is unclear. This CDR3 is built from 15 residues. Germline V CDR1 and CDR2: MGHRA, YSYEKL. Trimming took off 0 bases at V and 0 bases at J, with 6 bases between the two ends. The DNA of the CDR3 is TGCGCCAGCAGCCAAGAATACATCTCTGGAAACACCATATATTTT. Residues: CASSQEYISGNTIYF.

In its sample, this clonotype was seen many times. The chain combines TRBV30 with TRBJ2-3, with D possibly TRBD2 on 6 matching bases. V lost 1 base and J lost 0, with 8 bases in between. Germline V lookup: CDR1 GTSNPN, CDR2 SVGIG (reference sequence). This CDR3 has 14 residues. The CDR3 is CAWSGGTSTDTQYF. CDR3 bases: TGTGCCTGGAGTGGCGGGACTAGCACAGATACGCAGTATTTT.

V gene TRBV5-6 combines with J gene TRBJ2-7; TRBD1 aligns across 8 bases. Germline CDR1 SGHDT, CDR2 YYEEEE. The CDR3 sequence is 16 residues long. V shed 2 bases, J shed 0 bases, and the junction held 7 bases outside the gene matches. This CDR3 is CASSFRGTGGSYEQYF. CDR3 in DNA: TGTGCCAGCAGCTTTAGGGGAACAGGGGGCTCCTACGAGCAGTACTTC. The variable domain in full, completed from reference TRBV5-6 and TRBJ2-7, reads DAGVTQSPTHLIKTRGQQVTLRCSPKSGHDTVSWYQQALGQGPQFIFQYYEEEERQRGNFPDRFSGHQFPNYSSELNVNALLLGDSALYLCASSFRGTGGSYEQYFGPGTRLTVT.

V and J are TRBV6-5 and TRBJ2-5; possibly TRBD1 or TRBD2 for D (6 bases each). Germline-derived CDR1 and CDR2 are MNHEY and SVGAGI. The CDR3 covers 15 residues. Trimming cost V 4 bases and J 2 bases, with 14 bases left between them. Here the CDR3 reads CASSSSGAGQETQYF. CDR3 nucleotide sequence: TGTGCCAGCAGTTCCTCGGGGGCTGGGCAAGAGACCCAGTACTTC.

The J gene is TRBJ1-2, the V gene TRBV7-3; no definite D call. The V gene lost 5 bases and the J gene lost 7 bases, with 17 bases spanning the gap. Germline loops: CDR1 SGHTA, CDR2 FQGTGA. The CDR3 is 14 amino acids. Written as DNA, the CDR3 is TGTGCCAGCAGCCTACCAGAACACGGACGTGGCTACACCTTC. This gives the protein CASSLPEHGRGYTF.

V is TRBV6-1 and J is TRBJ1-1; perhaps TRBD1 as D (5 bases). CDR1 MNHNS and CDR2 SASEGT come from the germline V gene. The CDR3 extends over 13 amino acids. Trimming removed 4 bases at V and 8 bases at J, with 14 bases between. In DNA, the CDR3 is TGTGCCAGCAGTGCCCGGCCGGGGCTGGAAGCTTTCTTT. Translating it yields CASSARPGLEAFF.

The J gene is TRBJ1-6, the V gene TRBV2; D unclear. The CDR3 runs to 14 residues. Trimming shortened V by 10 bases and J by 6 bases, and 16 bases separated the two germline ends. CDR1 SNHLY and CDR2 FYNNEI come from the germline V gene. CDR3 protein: CATTNEPTNSPLHF. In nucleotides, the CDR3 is TGTGCCACTACGAACGAACCTACTAATTCACCCCTCCACTTT.

CDR3 sequence reads: CASTRSSYNSPLHF. The DNA of the CDR3 is TGTGCCAGCACGCGTAGCTCCTATAATTCACCCCTCCACTTT. The genes are TRBV7-9 and TRBJ1-6, with D hard to call. Trimming removed 7 bases from V and 0 bases from J, with 7 bases in between. This CDR3 contains 14 residues. Germline V gene lookup returns CDR1 SEHNR and CDR2 FQNEAQ (reference sequence).

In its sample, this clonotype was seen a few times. This CDR3 is CASREGVGQPQHF. In DNA, the CDR3 is TGCGCCAGCCGGGAGGGCGTGGGTCAGCCCCAGCATTTT. The gene calls are TRBV10-1 and TRBJ1-5; D not resolved. Trimming removed 8 bases from V and 6 bases from J, with 14 bases in between. Germline V gene lookup returns CDR1 WNHNN and CDR2 SYGVQD (reference sequence). This CDR3 has 13 amino acids.

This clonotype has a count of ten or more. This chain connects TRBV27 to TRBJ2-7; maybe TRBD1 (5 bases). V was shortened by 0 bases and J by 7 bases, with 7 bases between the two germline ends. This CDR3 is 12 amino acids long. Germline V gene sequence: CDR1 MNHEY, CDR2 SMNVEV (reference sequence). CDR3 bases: TGTGCCAGCAGTTTATCGAAGGGGGAGCAGTACTTC. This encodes CASSLSKGEQYF.

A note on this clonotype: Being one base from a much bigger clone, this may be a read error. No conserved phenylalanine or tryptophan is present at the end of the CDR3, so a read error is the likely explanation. The DNA for the CDR3 is TGTGCCAGCGATAGTGCCGGAGATTATAGCAATCAGCCCCAGCATTTG. Protein sequence: CASDSAGDYSNQPQHL. V and J are TRBV7-9 and TRBJ1-5; no clear D gene. Trimming shortened V by 8 bases and J by 0 bases, and 17 bases separated the two germline ends. The CDR3 contains 16 residues. The germline V gene has CDR1 SEHNR and CDR2 FQNEAQ (reference sequence).

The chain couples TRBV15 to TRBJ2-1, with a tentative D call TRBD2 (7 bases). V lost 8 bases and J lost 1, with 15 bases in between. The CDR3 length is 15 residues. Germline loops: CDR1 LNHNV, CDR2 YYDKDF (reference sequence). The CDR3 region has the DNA TGTGCCACCTCTACTAGGGGGGGTTCCTACAATGAGCAGTTCTTC. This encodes CATSTRGGSYNEQFF.

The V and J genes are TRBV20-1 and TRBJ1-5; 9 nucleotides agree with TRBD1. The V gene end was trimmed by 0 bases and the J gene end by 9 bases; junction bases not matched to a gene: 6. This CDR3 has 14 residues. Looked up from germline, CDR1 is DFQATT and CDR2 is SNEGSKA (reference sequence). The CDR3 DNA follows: TGCAGTGCTAGAGATCCCCCGGGACAGGGGCCCCAGCATTTT. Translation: CSARDPPGQGPQHF.

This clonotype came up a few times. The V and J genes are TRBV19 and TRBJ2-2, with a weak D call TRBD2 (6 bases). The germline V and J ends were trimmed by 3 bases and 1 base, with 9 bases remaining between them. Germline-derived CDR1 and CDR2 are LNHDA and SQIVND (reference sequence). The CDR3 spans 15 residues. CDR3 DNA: TGTGCCAGTAGTATTCTAGCGCAGAACACCGGGGAGCTGTTTTTT. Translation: CASSILAQNTGELFF.

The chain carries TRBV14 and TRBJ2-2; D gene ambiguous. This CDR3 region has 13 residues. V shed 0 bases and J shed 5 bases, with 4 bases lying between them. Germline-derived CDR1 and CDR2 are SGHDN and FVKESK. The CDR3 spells CASSQDTTGELFF. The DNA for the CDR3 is TGTGCCAGCAGCCAAGATACTACCGGGGAGCTGTTTTTT.

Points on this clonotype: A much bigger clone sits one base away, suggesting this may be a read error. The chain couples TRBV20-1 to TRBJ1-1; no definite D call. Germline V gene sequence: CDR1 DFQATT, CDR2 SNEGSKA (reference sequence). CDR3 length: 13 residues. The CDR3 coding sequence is TGCAGTGCTACGACAAAAGTGGAAACTGAAGTTTTCTTT. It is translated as CSATTKVETEVFF.

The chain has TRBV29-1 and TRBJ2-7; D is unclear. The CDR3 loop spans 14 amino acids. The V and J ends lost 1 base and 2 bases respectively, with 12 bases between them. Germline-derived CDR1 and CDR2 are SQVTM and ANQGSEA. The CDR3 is CSVEGEGGTYEQYF. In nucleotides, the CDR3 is TGCAGCGTTGAAGGGGAAGGTGGAACCTACGAGCAGTACTTC.

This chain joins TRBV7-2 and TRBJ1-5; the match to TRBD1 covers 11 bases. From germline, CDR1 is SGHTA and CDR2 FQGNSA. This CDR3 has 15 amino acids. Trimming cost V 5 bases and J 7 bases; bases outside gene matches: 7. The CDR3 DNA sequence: TGTGCCAGCAGCACCGGGACAGGGGGAGGGCAGCCCCAGCATTTT. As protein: CASSTGTGGGQPQHF.

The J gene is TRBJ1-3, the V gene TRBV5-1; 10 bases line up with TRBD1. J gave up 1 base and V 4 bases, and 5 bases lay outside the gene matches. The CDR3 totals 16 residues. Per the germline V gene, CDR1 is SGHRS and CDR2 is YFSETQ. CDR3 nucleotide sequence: TGCGCCAGCAGCCCACGACAGGGGGCTTCTGGAAACACCATATATTTT. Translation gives CASSPRQGASGNTIYF.

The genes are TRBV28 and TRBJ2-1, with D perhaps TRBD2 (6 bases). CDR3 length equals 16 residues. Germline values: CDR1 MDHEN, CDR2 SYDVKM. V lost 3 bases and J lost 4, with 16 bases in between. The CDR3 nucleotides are TGTGCCAGCAGTTTCAGCACAGGAGGGAGTTACAATGAGCAGTTCTTC. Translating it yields CASSFSTGGSYNEQFF.